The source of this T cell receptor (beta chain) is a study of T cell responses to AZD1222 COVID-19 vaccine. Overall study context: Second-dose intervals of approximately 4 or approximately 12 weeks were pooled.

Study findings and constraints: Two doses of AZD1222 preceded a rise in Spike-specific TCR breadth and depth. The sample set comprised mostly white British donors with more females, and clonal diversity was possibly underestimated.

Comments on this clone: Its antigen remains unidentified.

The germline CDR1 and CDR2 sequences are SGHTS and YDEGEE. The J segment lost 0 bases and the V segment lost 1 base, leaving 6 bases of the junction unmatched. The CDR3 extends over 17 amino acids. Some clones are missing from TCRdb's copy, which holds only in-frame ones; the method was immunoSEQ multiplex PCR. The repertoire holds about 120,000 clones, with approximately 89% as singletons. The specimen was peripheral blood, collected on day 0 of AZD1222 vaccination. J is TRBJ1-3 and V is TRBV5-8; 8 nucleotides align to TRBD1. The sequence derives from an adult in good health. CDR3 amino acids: CASSLYGQGFSGNTIYF. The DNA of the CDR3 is TGTGCCAGCAGCTTGTATGGACAGGGTTTCTCTGGAAACACCATATATTTT.